This TCR beta chain stems from a study of radiotherapy plus CTLA-4 blockade in lung cancer. Looking at the study overall: Objective responses were recorded in around a sixth of patients, with disease control recorded in 25% to 35%.

Broader study findings: It was early blood T cell clone dynamics, with interferon-beta, that reportedly best predicted response.

With respect to this clone: Antigen specificity is unknown.

The junction had 9 bases not matched to a gene; V was cut back by 7 bases and J by 5 bases. The CDR3 loop spans 14 amino acids. Germline CDR1 is SNHLY and CDR2 is FYNNEI. Assay: immunoSEQ multiplex PCR; the TCRdb copy retains only in-frame clones and omits some. This table has 77,000 or so clones, around 74% appearing once. The sequence derives from a human donor with non-small cell lung cancer whose response to radiotherapy plus ipilimumab could not be evaluated. The chain uses TRBV2 and TRBJ2-3, with TRBD1 matching 7 bases. Specimen: peripheral blood, collected from a patient treated with radiotherapy plus ipilimumab. The CDR3 region is CASNRRQGEDTQYF. The CDR3 nucleotides read TGTGCCAGCAATCGAAGGCAGGGGGAAGATACGCAGTATTTT.